This TCR beta chain was sequenced in a study of shared clonotypes between healthy human individuals. Germline-derived CDR1 and CDR2 are SGHTA and FQGNSA. V was pared by 5 bases and J by 4 bases, with 13 bases between. The CDR3 has 14 amino acids. Study findings and constraints: Enrolling few donors narrowed the genetic and exposure-history diversity that was represented. Among a handful of donors, approximately 5% of naive CD4 clonotypes were found in common.

HIV-negative, healthy adults without recent acute infections or vaccinations were the donors. All participating donors were Caucasian adults from Nashville, Tennessee. Profiling relied on immunoSEQ multiplex PCR, and the TCRdb table lists in-frame clones only, not all of them. The sample has about 2.4 million clones, 93% seen once. Comment on this clone: No antigen is known for it.

J is TRBJ2-3 and V is TRBV7-2; D could derive from TRBD1 or TRBD2 (5 bases each). Material: naive CD4+ T cells from PBMCs. Subset in this sample: CD45RA+ positively selected. The receptor was isolated from a man younger than 35 in good health. Some clones in this sample may be carry-over from other donors' samples. CDR3 in DNA: TGTGCCAGCAGCCCGGGACCGTTCGCAGATACGCAGTATTTT. Its translation is CASSPGPFADTQYF.